This is a list of T cell receptor beta chains from one sample in a study of human T cells and chemical hapten exposure. One entry per CDR3 protein, called by TCRdb with MiXCR from the RACE reads. The table records around 110,000 distinct CDR3 sequences, roughly an eighth of them present only once. Sequenced material: whole blood, taken in connection with sensitization to the hapten diphenylcyclopropenone (DPC). These receptors all come from a woman between 50 and 59 years old with alopecia areata. Some clones in this sample may be carry-over from other donors' samples. The CDR3 runs from the conserved cysteine through the conserved F or W. A D gene is named only where the DNA matches it firmly. Where a row states a size, it is once, few, many or the class of an expanded clone; other rows omit it.

DNA | CDR3 | J | size | V | D
TGTGCCAGCAGTTACTGGGGGGGCACTGAAGCTTTCTTT | CASSYWGGTEAFF | TRBJ1-1 | - | TRBV6-5 | -
TGTGCCAGCAGCGCGGCCCGCACAACAGATACGCAGTATTTT | CASSAARTTDTQYF | TRBJ2-3 | few | TRBV7-8 | -
TGTGCCAGCAGCCAAGACCCGCGATTGGGCCATAATTCACCCCTCCACTTT | CASSQDPRLGHNSPLHF | TRBJ1-6 | few | TRBV14 | -
TGTGCCAGCAGTGCGACAGCCCTACAAGAGACCCAGTACTTC | CASSATALQETQYF | TRBJ2-5 | - | TRBV2 | -
TGCGCCAGCAGCTTGGAACAGATCTCCTACAATGAGCAGTTCTTC | CASSLEQISYNEQFF | TRBJ2-1 | - | TRBV5-1 | -
TGTGCCAGCTCAGACAGCCCGAGCACAGATACGCAGTATTTT | CASSDSPSTDTQYF | TRBJ2-3 | - | TRBV2 | -
TGTGCCAGCAGCTTGGACACCTTCTCCTACAATGAGCAGTTCTTC | CASSLDTFSYNEQFF | TRBJ2-1 | few | TRBV5-5 | -
TGCAGCGTTGATGGGAGATGGAGCACTGAAGCTTTCTTT | CSVDGRWSTEAFF | TRBJ1-1 | many | TRBV29-1 | -
TGTGCCAGCAGCTTCCTGGGACTACAAGAGACCCAGTACTTC | CASSFLGLQETQYF | TRBJ2-5 | few | TRBV7-6 | TRBD2
TGCAGCGTTGAAGGGGACAGGAACACTGAAGCTTTCTTT | CSVEGDRNTEAFF | TRBJ1-1 | many | TRBV29-1 | TRBD1
TGTGCCAGCAGGGGTTTTAGCGGGGACACCGGGGAGCTGTTTTTT | CASRGFSGDTGELFF | TRBJ2-2 | many | TRBV2 | TRBD2
TGTGCCAGCAGTCCCCCCAGGGGTGCGAACACTGAAGCTTTCTTT | CASSPPRGANTEAFF | TRBJ1-1 | - | TRBV28 | -
TGTGCCAGCACCGAGCGGGGGGTCTACGAGCAGTACTTC | CASTERGVYEQYF | TRBJ2-7 | few | TRBV12-3/TRBV12-4 | TRBD2
TGCAGCGTTTCCGGTGACAGGGAGTACTATGGCTACACCTTC | CSVSGDREYYGYTF | TRBJ1-2 | few | TRBV29-1 | TRBD1
TGTGCCAGCGGATATGGACAGGCGAGCAATCAGCCCCAGCATTTT | CASGYGQASNQPQHF | TRBJ1-5 | - | TRBV12-3/TRBV12-4 | TRBD1
TGCAGTGTCAGGGTTTACTCTAGCACAGATACGCAGTATTTT | CSVRVYSSTDTQYF | TRBJ2-3 | - | TRBV20-1 | -
TGCAGCGTTGGTGAGACTTCCTACAATGAGCAGTTCTTC | CSVGETSYNEQFF | TRBJ2-1 | few | TRBV29-1 | -
TGTGCCAGCAGTTACAGGGCTTCGACCATGAACACTGAAGCTTTCTTT | CASSYRASTMNTEAFF | TRBJ1-1 | - | TRBV6-2/TRBV6-3 | -
TGTGCCAGCAGCTCTTGGAGCGTTAATTCACCCCTCCACTTT | CASSSWSVNSPLHF | TRBJ1-6 | - | TRBV7-9 | -
TGTGCCAGCAGCTCAAGGACAGGGGGCCACGAGCAGTACTTC | CASSSRTGGHEQYF | TRBJ2-7 | few | TRBV7-9 | TRBD1
TGTGCCAGCAGCGCGCGGGCTGGCGAGGATACGCAGTATTTT | CASSARAGEDTQYF | TRBJ2-3 | - | TRBV7-2 | -
TGTGCCAGCAGCGAAAGGACAGGGACCTCCTATAATTCACCCCTCCACTTT | CASSERTGTSYNSPLHF | TRBJ1-6 | few | TRBV2 | TRBD1
TGTGCCAGCAGCCCCGATCATGACTATGGCTACACCTTC | CASSPDHDYGYTF | TRBJ1-2 | - | TRBV25-1 | -
TGCGCCAGCAGCCAAGACCCCCCCGGGGCAGGGGGCGCAGACTATGGCTACACCTTC | CASSQDPPGAGGADYGYTF | TRBJ1-2 | - | TRBV4-3 | TRBD1
TGTGCCAGCAGTCTCCTTCTCGCTGATCAGCCCCAGCATTTT | CASSLLLADQPQHF | TRBJ1-5 | few | TRBV28 | -
TGTGCCAGCAGTTACTTTTCTGGGGCCAACGTCCTGACTTTC | CASSYFSGANVLTF | TRBJ2-6 | - | TRBV6-5 | -
TGTGCCAGCTCATCGACAGGGAACAGCAATCAGCCCCAGCATTTT | CASSSTGNSNQPQHF | TRBJ1-5 | many | TRBV18 | TRBD1
TGTGCCAGCAGTTGGGGGGTCAACCTACTCAACACCGGGGAGCTGTTTTTT | CASSWGVNLLNTGELFF | TRBJ2-2 | - | TRBV28 | -
TGTGCCAGCAGTGCCTATCCGACAGGGGGCAAGCCTAATCAGCCCCAGCATTTT | CASSAYPTGGKPNQPQHF | TRBJ1-5 | - | TRBV27 | TRBD1
TGTGCCAGCAGTCAGGACCCTATTAATTCACCCCTCCACTTT | CASSQDPINSPLHF | TRBJ1-6 | few | TRBV28 | -
TGCAGCGTTGGGGGATCCCAAGAGACCCAGTACTTC | CSVGGSQETQYF | TRBJ2-5 | few | TRBV29-1 | -
TGTGCCAGCAGAGGACAGGGGGTTCGCTCCTACGAGCAGTACTTC | CASRGQGVRSYEQYF | TRBJ2-7 | - | TRBV28 | TRBD1
TGTGCCAGCAGCCGACTCCTCGGTGGGGCGTCATTCTACGAGCAGTACTTC | CASSRLLGGASFYEQYF | TRBJ2-7 | - | TRBV28 | -
TGCAGTGCTGGGGGGACCGCCGCTAACACCGGGGAGCTGTTTTTT | CSAGGTAANTGELFF | TRBJ2-2 | few | TRBV20-1 | -
TGCGCCAGCAGCTTGTCTACTAGCTCCTACGAGCAGTACTTC | CASSLSTSSYEQYF | TRBJ2-7 | many | TRBV5-1 | -
TGTGCCAGCTCACCACAGGGGACAAACACTGAAGCTTTCTTT | CASSPQGTNTEAFF | TRBJ1-1 | few | TRBV18 | -
TGTGCCAGCAGCCTTCTTCGTAGGGATGAGCAGTTCTTC | CASSLLRRDEQFF | TRBJ2-1 | few | TRBV12-3/TRBV12-4 | -
TGTGCCAGCGGCTCCGCCGGGGACTACTACGAGCAGTACTTC | CASGSAGDYYEQYF | TRBJ2-7 | - | TRBV13 | TRBD2
TGTGCCAGCAGTTACGGCGCGTCCTATAATTCACCCCTCCACTTT | CASSYGASYNSPLHF | TRBJ1-6 | few | TRBV6-5 | -
TGCGCCAGCAGCTGGAGGCCGGGACAGGCGATACAAGAGACCCAGTACTTC | CASSWRPGQAIQETQYF | TRBJ2-5 | - | TRBV5-1 | TRBD1
TGTGCCAGCAGCCAGATGGGGAACCAAGAGACCCAGTACTTC | CASSQMGNQETQYF | TRBJ2-5 | - | TRBV3-1 | -
TGTGCCAGCAGCTGGGACATCCAAGAGACCCAGTACTTC | CASSWDIQETQYF | TRBJ2-5 | few | TRBV28 | -
TGCAGTGCTAGAGGATGGACAGGGGCCTATAATTCACCCCTCCACTTT | CSARGWTGAYNSPLHF | TRBJ1-6 | many | TRBV20-1 | TRBD1
TGCAGTGCTAGAGATCCGGGAGGTCAGCCCCAGCATTTT | CSARDPGGQPQHF | TRBJ1-5 | many | TRBV20-1 | -
TGTGCCAGCAGCCAACCCCGACGGGAGAACACTGAAGCTTTCTTT | CASSQPRRENTEAFF | TRBJ1-1 | few | TRBV4-2 | -
TGTGCCAGCAGCCAAGCCGGGACAGGGGGTACCGGGGAGCTGTTTTTT | CASSQAGTGGTGELFF | TRBJ2-2 | many | TRBV3-1 | TRBD1
TGTGCCATCAGTGAGGGTAGACAGGCGGCCAAAAACATTCAGTACTTC | CAISEGRQAAKNIQYF | TRBJ2-4 | many | TRBV10-3 | -
TGTGCCAGCAGCCGCGGGAACTACAATGAGCAGTTCTTC | CASSRGNYNEQFF | TRBJ2-1 | - | TRBV14 | -
TGTGCCAGCTCCCCTCCTTTTAGCGGGGTCTACAATGAGCAGTTCTTC | CASSPPFSGVYNEQFF | TRBJ2-1 | few | TRBV18 | TRBD2
TGTGCCAGCAGGGTGACAGGGTACGCTGAAGCTTTCTTT | CASRVTGYAEAFF | TRBJ1-1 | many | TRBV2 | TRBD1
TGCGCCAGCAGAACCTTGACGGGTTCGGAGACCCAGTACTTC | CASRTLTGSETQYF | TRBJ2-5 | - | TRBV5-1 | -